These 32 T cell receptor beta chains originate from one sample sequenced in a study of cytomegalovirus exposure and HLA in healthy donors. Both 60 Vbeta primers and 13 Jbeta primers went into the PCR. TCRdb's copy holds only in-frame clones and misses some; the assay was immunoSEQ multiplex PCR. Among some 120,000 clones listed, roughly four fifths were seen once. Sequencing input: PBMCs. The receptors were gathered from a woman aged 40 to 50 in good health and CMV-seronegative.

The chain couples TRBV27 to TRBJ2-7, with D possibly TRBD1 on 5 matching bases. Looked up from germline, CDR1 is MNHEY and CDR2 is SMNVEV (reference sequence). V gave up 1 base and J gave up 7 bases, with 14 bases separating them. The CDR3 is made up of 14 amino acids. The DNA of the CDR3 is TGTGCCAGCAGTTTATGGAATCTCTCAGGGGAGCAGTACTTC. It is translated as CASSLWNLSGEQYF.

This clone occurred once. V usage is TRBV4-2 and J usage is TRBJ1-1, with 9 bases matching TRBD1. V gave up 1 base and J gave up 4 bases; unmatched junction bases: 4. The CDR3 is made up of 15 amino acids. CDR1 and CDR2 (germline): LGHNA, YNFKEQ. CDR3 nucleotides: TGTGCCAGCAGCCAAGGGGACAGGGATTCCACTGAAGCTTTCTTT. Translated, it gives CASSQGDRDSTEAFF.

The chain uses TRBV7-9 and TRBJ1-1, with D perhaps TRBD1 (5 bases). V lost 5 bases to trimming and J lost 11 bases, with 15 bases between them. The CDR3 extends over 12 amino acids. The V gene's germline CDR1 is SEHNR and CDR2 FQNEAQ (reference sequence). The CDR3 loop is CASSPGPLRAFF. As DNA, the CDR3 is TGTGCCAGCAGCCCAGGGCCCCTTCGGGCTTTCTTT. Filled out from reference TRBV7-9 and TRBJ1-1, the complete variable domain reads DTGVSQNPRHKITKRGQNVTFRCDPISEHNRLYWYRQTLGQGPEFLTYFQNEAQLEKSRLLSDRFSAERPKGSFSTLEIQRTEQGDSAMYLCASSPGPLRAFFGQGTRLTVV.

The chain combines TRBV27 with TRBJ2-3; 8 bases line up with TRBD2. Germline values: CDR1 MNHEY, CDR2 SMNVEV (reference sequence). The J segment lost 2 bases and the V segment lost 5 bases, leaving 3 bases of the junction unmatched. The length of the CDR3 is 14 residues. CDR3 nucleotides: TGTGCCAGCAGTCCACTAGCGGTCACAGATACGCAGTATTTT. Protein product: CASSPLAVTDTQYF.

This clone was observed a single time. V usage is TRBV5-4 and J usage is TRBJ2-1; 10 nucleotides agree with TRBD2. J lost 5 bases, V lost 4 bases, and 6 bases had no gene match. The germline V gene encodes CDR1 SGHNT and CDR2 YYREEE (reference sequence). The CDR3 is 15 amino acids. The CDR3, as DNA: TGTGCCAGCAGCCGAGCGGGAGGGCGGGACAATGAGCAGTTCTTC. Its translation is CASSRAGGRDNEQFF.

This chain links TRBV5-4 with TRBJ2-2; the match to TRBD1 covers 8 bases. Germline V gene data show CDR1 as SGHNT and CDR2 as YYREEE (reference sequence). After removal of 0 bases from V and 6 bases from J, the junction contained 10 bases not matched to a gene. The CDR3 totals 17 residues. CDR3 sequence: CASSLALAGQGAGELFF. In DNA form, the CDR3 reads TGTGCCAGCAGCTTGGCATTAGCTGGACAGGGAGCCGGGGAGCTGTTTTTT.

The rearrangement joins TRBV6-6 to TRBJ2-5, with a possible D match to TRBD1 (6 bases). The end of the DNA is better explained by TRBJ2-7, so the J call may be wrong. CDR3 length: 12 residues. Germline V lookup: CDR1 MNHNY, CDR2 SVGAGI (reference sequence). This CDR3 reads CASSFTGYEQYF. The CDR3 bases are TGTGCCAGCAGTTTTACAGGGTACGAGCAGTACTTC.

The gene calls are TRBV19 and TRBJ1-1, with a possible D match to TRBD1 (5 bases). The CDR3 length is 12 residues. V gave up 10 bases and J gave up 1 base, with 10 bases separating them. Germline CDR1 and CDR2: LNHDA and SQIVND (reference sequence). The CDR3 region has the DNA TGTGCCACAGGGTCCTGGAACACTGAAGCTTTCTTT. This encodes CATGSWNTEAFF.

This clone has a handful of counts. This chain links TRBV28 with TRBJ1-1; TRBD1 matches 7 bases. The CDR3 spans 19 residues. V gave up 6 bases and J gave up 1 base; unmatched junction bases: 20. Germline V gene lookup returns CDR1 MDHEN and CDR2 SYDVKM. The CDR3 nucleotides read TGTGCCAGCAGGGCAGAAAGACAGGGTGCGTTTGGGTCGAACACTGAAGCTTTCTTT. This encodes CASRAERQGAFGSNTEAFF.

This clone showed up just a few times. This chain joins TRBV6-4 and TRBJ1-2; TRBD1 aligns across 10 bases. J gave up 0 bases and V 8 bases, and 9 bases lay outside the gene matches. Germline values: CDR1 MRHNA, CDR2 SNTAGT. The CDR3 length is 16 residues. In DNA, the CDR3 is TGTGCCAGCCGTCGACAGGGGGCCAAGTCTAACTATGGCTACACCTTC. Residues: CASRRQGAKSNYGYTF.

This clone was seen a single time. CDR3 region: CASSEKARGTDTQYF. The CDR3 DNA sequence: TGCGCCAGCAGTGAGAAAGCCCGGGGCACAGATACGCAGTATTTT. This chain links TRBV10-1 with TRBJ2-3; D is ambiguous. V shed 2 bases and J shed 1 base, with 10 bases lying between them. The V gene's germline CDR1 is WNHNN and CDR2 SYGVQD (reference sequence). The CDR3 totals 15 residues.

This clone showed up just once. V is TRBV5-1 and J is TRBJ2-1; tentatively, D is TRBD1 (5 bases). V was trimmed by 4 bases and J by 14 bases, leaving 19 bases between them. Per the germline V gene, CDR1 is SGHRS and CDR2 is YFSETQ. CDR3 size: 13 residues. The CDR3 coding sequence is TGCGCCAGCAGCCTGAGAAATAGGGGTGGGGAGTTCTTC. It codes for CASSLRNRGGEFF.

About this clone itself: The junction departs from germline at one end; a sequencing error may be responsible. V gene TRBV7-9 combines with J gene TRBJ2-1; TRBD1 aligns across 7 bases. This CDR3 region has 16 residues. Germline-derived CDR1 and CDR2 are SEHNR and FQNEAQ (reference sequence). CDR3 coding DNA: TGTGCCAGCAGCGGGCCGACAGGGCTAGGACTCAATGAGCGGTTCTTC. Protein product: CASSGPTGLGLNERFF.

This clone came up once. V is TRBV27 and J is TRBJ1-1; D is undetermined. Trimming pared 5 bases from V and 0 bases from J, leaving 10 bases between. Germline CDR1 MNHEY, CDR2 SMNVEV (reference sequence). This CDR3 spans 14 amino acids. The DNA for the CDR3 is TGTGCCAGCAGTCCACAGAGAATGAACACTGAAGCTTTCTTT. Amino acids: CASSPQRMNTEAFF.

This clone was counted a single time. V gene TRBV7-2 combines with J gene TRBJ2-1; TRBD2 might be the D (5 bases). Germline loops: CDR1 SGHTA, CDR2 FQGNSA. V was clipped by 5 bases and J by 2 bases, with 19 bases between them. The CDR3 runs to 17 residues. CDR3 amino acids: CASSLRWRSLTYNEQFF. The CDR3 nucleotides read TGTGCCAGCAGCCTAAGGTGGAGGAGCCTAACCTACAATGAGCAGTTCTTC.

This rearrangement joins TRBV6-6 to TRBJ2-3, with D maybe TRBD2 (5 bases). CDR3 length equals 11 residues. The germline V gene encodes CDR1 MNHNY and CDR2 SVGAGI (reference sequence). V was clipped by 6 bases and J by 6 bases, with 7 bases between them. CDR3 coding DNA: TGTGCCAGCAGGGGCGGGGATACGCAGTATTTT. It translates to CASRGGDTQYF.

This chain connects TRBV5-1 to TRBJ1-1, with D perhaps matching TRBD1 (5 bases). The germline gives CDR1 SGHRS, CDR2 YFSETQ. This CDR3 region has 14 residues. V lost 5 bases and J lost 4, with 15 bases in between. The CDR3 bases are TGCGCCAGCAGTTCTCGGGGGGGAGGCACTGAAGCTTTCTTT. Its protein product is CASSSRGGGTEAFF.

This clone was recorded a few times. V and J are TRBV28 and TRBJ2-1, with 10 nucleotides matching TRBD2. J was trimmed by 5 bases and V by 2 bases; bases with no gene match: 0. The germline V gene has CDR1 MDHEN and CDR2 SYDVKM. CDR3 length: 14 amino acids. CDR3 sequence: CASSLLAGDNEQFF. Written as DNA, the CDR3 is TGTGCCAGCAGTTTACTAGCGGGAGACAATGAGCAGTTCTTC.

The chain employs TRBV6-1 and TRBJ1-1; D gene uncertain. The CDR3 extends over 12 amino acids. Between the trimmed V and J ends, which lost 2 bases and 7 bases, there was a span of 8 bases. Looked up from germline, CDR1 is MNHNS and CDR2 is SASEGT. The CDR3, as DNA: TGTGCCAGCAGTGAATACTCGAGTGAAGCTTTCTTT. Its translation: CASSEYSSEAFF.

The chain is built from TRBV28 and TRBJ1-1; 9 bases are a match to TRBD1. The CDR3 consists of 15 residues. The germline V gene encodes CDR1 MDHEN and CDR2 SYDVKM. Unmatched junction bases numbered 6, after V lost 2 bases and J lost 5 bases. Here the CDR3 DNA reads TGTGCCAGCAGTTTAGCCACAGGGGGCGAAACTGAAGCTTTCTTT. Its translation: CASSLATGGETEAFF.

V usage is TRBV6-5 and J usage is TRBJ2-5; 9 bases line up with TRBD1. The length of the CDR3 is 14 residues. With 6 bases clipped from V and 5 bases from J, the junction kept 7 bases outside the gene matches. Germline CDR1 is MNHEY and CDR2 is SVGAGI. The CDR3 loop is CASSWDRVGETQYF. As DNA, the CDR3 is TGTGCCAGCAGCTGGGACAGGGTAGGGGAGACCCAGTACTTC.

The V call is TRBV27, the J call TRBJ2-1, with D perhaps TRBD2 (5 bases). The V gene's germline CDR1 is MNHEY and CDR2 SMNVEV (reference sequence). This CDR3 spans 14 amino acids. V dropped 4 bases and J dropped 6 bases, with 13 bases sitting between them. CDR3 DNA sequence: TGTGCCAGCAGTTCTCAAGTAGCGACCAATGAGCAGTTCTTC. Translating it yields CASSSQVATNEQFF.

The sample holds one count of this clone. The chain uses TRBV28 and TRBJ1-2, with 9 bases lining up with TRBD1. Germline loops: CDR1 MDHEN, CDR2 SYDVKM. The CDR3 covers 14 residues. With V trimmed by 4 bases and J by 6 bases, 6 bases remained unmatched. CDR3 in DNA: TGTGCCAGCAGTTCCTACCGGACAGGGGATGGCTACACCTTC. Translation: CASSSYRTGDGYTF.

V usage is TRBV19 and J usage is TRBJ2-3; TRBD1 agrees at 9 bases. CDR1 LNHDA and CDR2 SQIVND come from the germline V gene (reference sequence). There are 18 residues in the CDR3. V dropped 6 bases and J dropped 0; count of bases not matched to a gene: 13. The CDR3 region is CASRPGTGFLSSTDTQYF. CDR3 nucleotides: TGTGCCAGTAGACCCGGGACAGGGTTCCTATCTAGCACAGATACGCAGTATTTT.

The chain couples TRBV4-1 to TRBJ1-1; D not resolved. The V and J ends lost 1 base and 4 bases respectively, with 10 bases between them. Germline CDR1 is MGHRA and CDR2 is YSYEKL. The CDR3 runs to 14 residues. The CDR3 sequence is CASSQGMRFTEAFF. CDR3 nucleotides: TGCGCCAGCAGCCAAGGCATGAGGTTCACTGAAGCTTTCTTT.

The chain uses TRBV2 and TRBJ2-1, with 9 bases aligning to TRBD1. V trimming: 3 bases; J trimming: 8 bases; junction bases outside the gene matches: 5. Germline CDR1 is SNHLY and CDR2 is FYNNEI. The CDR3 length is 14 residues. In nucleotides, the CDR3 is TGTGCCAGCAGTGACCCGGGACAGGGACATGAGCAGTTCTTC. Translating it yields CASSDPGQGHEQFF.

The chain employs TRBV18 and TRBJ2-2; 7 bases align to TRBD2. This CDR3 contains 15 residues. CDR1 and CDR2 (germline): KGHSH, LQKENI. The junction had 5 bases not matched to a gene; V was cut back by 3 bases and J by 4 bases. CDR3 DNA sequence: TGTGCCAGCTCACCGGGACTATTGGGCACCGGGGAGCTGTTTTTT. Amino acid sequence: CASSPGLLGTGELFF.

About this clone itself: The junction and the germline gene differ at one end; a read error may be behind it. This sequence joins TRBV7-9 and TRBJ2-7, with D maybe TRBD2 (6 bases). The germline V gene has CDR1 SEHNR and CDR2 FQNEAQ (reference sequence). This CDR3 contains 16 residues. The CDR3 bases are TGTTCCAGCAGCCCCCCGGGACTTTTACGGGTGAACGAGCAGTACTTC. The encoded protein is CSSSPPGLLRVNEQYF.

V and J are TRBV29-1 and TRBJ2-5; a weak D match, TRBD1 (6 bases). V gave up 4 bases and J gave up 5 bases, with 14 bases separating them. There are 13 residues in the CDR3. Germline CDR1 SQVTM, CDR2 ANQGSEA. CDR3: CSVVRGQFETQYF. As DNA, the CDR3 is TGCAGCGTTGTAAGAGGACAGTTTGAGACCCAGTACTTC.

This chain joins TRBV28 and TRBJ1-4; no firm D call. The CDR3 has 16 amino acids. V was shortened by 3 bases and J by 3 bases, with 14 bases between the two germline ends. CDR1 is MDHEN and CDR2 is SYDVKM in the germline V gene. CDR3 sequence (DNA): TGTGCCAGCAGTTTGGCCGGGAGTGGGGCTAATGAAAAACTGTTTTTT. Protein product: CASSLAGSGANEKLFF. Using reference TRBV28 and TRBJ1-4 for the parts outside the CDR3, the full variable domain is DVKVTQSSRYLVKRTGEKVFLECVQDMDHENMFWYRQDPGLGLRLIYFSYDVKMKEKGDIPEGYSVSREKKERFSLILESASTNQTSMYLCASSLAGSGANEKLFFGSGTQLSVL.

CDR3 in amino acids: CASSQEGQGAEYEQYF. The CDR3, as DNA: TGCGCCAGCAGCCAAGAGGGACAGGGGGCGGAATACGAGCAGTACTTC. The gene calls are TRBV4-3 and TRBJ2-7; 12 bases fit TRBD1. The CDR3 has 16 residues. V dropped 0 bases and J dropped 4; count of bases not matched to a gene: 4. Germline-derived CDR1 and CDR2 are LGHNA and YSLEER.

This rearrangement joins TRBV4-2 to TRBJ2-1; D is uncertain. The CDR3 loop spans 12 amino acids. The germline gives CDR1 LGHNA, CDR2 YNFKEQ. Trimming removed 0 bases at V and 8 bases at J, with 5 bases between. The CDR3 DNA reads TGTGCCAGCAGCCAAGATAGCTATGAGCAGTTCTTC. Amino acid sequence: CASSQDSYEQFF.